These T cell receptor beta chains were read from a single sample in a study of blood T cell repertoires in COVID-19. Clones were sequenced by immunoSEQ multiplex PCR, and TCRdb holds only the in-frame ones, with some missing. The top ten clones hold 6.8% of a sample with around 220,000 clones, about 83% of them seen once. What was sequenced was PBMCs or T cells enriched from blood (not recorded which). All receptors derive from a woman between 35 and 50 years old who had recovered from COVID-19. Both conserved end residues are part of each CDR3. The order of the fields is D gene, clone size, V gene, J gene, CDR3 DNA, CDR3 protein. D genes are given only for firm matches. Clone size, where shown, is once, few, many, or a class for clones that have expanded.

NA,NA,TRBV4-2,TRBJ2-5,TGTGCCAGCAGCCAAGGTCCAGCGGAGGGGGAGACCCAGTACTTC,CASSQGPAEGETQYF
NA,many,TRBV5-4,TRBJ1-6,TGTGCCACAGGGGTCTATAATTCACCCCTCCACTTT,CATGVYNSPLHF
NA,NA,TRBV10-3,TRBJ2-3,TGTGCCATCAGTGAGCGGACAGATACGCAGTATTTT,CAISERTDTQYF
TRBD1,NA,TRBV3-1/TRBV3-2,TRBJ2-5,TGTGCCAGCAGACAAAGCCGGGACAGGGGTTTTAGAGAGACCCAGTACTTC,CASRQSRDRGFRETQYF
NA,NA,TRBV5-1,TRBJ2-3,TGCGCCAGCAGCTTGGCCCTAACAGGGAAGTGGGATACGCAGTATTTT,CASSLALTGKWDTQYF
TRBD1,few,TRBV5-4,TRBJ2-1,TGTGCCAGCAGTCGGGACAGGCCGTCCTACAATGAGCAGTTCTTC,CASSRDRPSYNEQFF
NA,NA,TRBV7-9,TRBJ1-1,TGTGCCAGCAGCTTAGGCCGAGTAGTCACTGAAGCTTTCTTT,CASSLGRVVTEAFF
TRBD1,NA,TRBV28,TRBJ1-1,TGTGCCAGCAGTTTACCGGGACAGGGGTTTTATGAAGCTTTCTTT,CASSLPGQGFYEAFF
TRBD2,NA,TRBV5-1,TRBJ2-1,TGCGCCAGCAGCTTGGCCGGGGGGACTAGCGGGAGGGCCCCCTACAATGAGCAGTTCTTC,CASSLAGGTSGRAPYNEQFF
NA,NA,TRBV19,TRBJ2-1,TGTGCCAGTAGTATAGAGCCCAGGGGGGCTGAGCAGTTCTTC,CASSIEPRGAEQFF
NA,NA,TRBV20-1,TRBJ1-3,TGCAGTGCTAAGGACAGAAACACCATATATTTT,CSAKDRNTIYF
NA,NA,TRBV7-2,TRBJ2-5,TGTGCCAGCAGCCGCGCCGTTTATAAAGAGACCCAGTACTTC,CASSRAVYKETQYF
TRBD2,NA,TRBV19,TRBJ2-5,TGTGCCAGTAGTATTAAGCCCCCGGGACTAGCGGGAGGAGGGGAGACCCAGTACTTC,CASSIKPPGLAGGGETQYF
NA,NA,TRBV27,TRBJ1-1,TGTGCCAGCAGGCCGGGCCGAGGGACTGAAGCTTTCTTT,CASRPGRGTEAFF
TRBD1,NA,TRBV27,TRBJ1-2,TGTGCCAGCAGCCCGATTCCGAGGGGGCCTTTCTATGGCTACACCTTC,CASSPIPRGPFYGYTF
NA,NA,TRBV9,TRBJ2-4,TGTGCCAGCAGCCCGGAGATGGCCAAAAACATTCAGTACTTC,CASSPEMAKNIQYF
NA,once,TRBV7-9,TRBJ2-5,TGTGCCAGCAGCGCCCTGAGGCGGGCCCCGCAAGAGACCCAGTACTTC,CASSALRRAPQETQYF
TRBD1,once,TRBV19,TRBJ1-1,TGTGCCAACCTCAGGGGGGCTGAAGCTTTCTTT,CANLRGAEAFF
NA,once,TRBV5-6,TRBJ1-1,TGTGCCAGCAGCTTGGGGGCTCAGGGAAACACTGAAGCTTTCTTT,CASSLGAQGNTEAFF
TRBD2,NA,TRBV9,TRBJ2-1,TGTGCCAGCAGCCTAGGACTAGCGCGGGACAATGAGCAGTTCTTC,CASSLGLARDNEQFF
NA,once,TRBV27,TRBJ1-1,TGTGCCAGCACGCAGTTTAGGAAACTCCCAGAGGACACTGAAGCTTTCTTT,CASTQFRKLPEDTEAFF
TRBD2,NA,TRBV28,TRBJ2-2,TGTGCCACTACAGCCCGCGGGAGGGCCGACACCGGGGAGCTGTTTTTT,CATTARGRADTGELFF
NA,once,TRBV28,TRBJ2-3,TGTGCCAGCAGTTCCCCACCAGGGGACACGCAGTATTTT,CASSSPPGDTQYF
NA,NA,TRBV6-5,TRBJ2-1,TGTGCCAGCGGGGCGGGGGCAACGTACAATGAGCAGTTCTTC,CASGAGATYNEQFF
NA,NA,TRBV7-2,TRBJ2-3,TGTGCCAGCAGCTGGAGAGGGCTGCCCCTCACAGATACGCAGTATTTT,CASSWRGLPLTDTQYF
NA,NA,TRBV30,TRBJ2-7,TGTGCCTGGACTTCCCACAGGGACTACGAGCAGTACTTC,CAWTSHRDYEQYF
NA,NA,TRBV6-5,TRBJ1-1,TGTGCCAGCAGTCGGGACATGCTGAAAAACACTGAAGCTTTCTTT,CASSRDMLKNTEAFF
NA,NA,TRBV7-8,TRBJ1-1,TGTGCCAGCAGCACCGCCCAGAGGCTGTTAAGGGGTGAAGCTTTCTTT,CASSTAQRLLRGEAFF
NA,NA,TRBV11-2,TRBJ2-1,TGTGCCAGCAGCTTGCGTGTCGAGCGTCCGGGTGAGCAGTTCTTC,CASSLRVERPGEQFF
NA,NA,TRBV5-1,TRBJ1-5,TGCGCCCGCAGCTGGGGGGGGGCGGGTCTTGGACAGCCCCAGCATTTT,CARSWGGAGLGQPQHF
NA,NA,TRBV21-1,TRBJ2-7,TGTGCCAGCAGCAAAGTGGACCGGGAAACCTACGAGCAGTACTTC,CASSKVDRETYEQYF
NA,NA,TRBV9,TRBJ2-2,TGTGCCAGCAGCGCCCACAGGGATAGGAACACCGGGGAGCTGTTTTTT,CASSAHRDRNTGELFF
NA,NA,TRBV18,TRBJ2-2,TGTGCCAGCTCACCTCCGAGACAGCAGAACACCGGGGAGCTGTTTTTT,CASSPPRQQNTGELFF
TRBD1,once,TRBV11-2,TRBJ1-4,TGTGCCAGCAGCTCCCAGAGGGGGCGCCATGAAAAACTGTTTTTT,CASSSQRGRHEKLFF
TRBD2,NA,TRBV11-2,TRBJ2-3,TGTGCCAGCTGTCGAACTAGCGGGACAGATACGCAGTATTTT,CASCRTSGTDTQYF
TRBD2,NA,TRBV5-1,TRBJ2-3,TGCGCCAGCAGCGCCGGGACTAGCGCTAGCACAGATACGCAGTATTTT,CASSAGTSASTDTQYF
NA,NA,TRBV10-1,TRBJ1-1,TGCGCCAGCAGGAACAGTTTGAACACTGAAGCTTTCTTT,CASRNSLNTEAFF
NA,NA,TRBV3-1/TRBV3-2,TRBJ1-1,TGTGCCAGCAGCCCAGAACAGGGTATGAACACTGAAGCTTTCTTT,CASSPEQGMNTEAFF
NA,NA,TRBV6-5,TRBJ2-7,TGTGCCAGCAGTTACTCGGAGGAGGGGAGGAACGAGCAGTACTTC,CASSYSEEGRNEQYF
NA,NA,TRBV12-3/TRBV12-4,TRBJ1-2,TGTGCCAGCAGTACCACAGGGCATGGCTACACCTTC,CASSTTGHGYTF
NA,NA,TRBV5-6,TRBJ2-3,TGTGCCAGCAGGGGTGGACGGAGGAGCACAGATACGCAGTATTTT,CASRGGRRSTDTQYF
TRBD1,NA,TRBV3-1/TRBV3-2,TRBJ1-3,TGTGCCAGCAGCCAAGTCCTTCGACAGGGGGTTACTGGAAACACCATATATTTT,CASSQVLRQGVTGNTIYF
NA,NA,TRBV28,TRBJ1-4,TGTGCCAGCAGTTTATTGCCGGGAATTAGACTGTTTTTT,CASSLLPGIRLFF
TRBD1,NA,TRBV5-4,TRBJ1-2,TGTGCCAGCAGCCGACAGGGAGGATTTTATGGCTACACCTTC,CASSRQGGFYGYTF
TRBD1,NA,TRBV18,TRBJ1-1,TGTGCCAGCTCACCCTGGACAGGGAAATGGAGAGATGAAGCTTTCTTT,CASSPWTGKWRDEAFF
NA,NA,TRBV7-2,TRBJ2-5,TGTGCCAGCAGCACACGGACACCTAGGACGGAGACCCAGTACTTC,CASSTRTPRTETQYF
TRBD2,NA,TRBV27,TRBJ2-2,TGTGCCAGCAGGGCGACTAGCGGGACCGGGGAGCTGTTTTTT,CASRATSGTGELFF
NA,few,TRBV18,TRBJ1-3,TGTGCCAGCTCACCATCCCCCGCTGGAAACACCATATATTTT,CASSPSPAGNTIYF
TRBD2,NA,TRBV6-6,TRBJ2-5,TGTGCCAGCAGAAAGACTAGCGGGAGTGCGAAAGAGACCCAGTACTTC,CASRKTSGSAKETQYF
TRBD2,NA,TRBV9,TRBJ2-3,TGTGCCAGCAGCGTAACGACTAGCGGGAGCCCAGATACGCAGTATTTT,CASSVTTSGSPDTQYF